One sample yielded the 28 T cell receptor beta chains listed below, sequenced in a study of shared clonotypes between healthy human individuals (dated by TCRdb to 2018 to 2020). Library generation was performed with the immunoSEQ multiplex PCR assay. Held by TCRdb, this immuneACCESS table contains in-frame sequences only and omits some clones. Under half of the omission traces to an unresolved V gene where checked; the cause of the rest is unknown. Counted in this sample were roughly 720,000 clones; roughly 91% of them appeared once. The ten largest clones capture 30% to 40% of the sample. Input material: memory CD8+ T cells from PBMCs. The intended sense of this specimen's cell subset or site label: CD45RO+ cells pooled with CCR7-negative TemRA cells. The receptor source for this set is a man between 18 and 35 years old in good health. Some clones in this sample may be carry-over from other donors' samples.

The chain joins TRBV27 to TRBJ2-2, with TRBD1 matching over 10 bases. J lost 7 bases, V lost 4 bases, and 3 bases had no gene match. CDR1 is MNHEY, CDR2 SMNVEV, per germline (reference sequence). CDR3 length: 14 residues. In nucleotides, the CDR3 is TGTGCCAGCAGTTGGACAGGGGGGAACGGGGAGCTGTTTTTT. The encoded protein is CASSWTGGNGELFF.

This clone was detected a few times. The chain employs TRBV25-1 and TRBJ1-1; D unresolved. From germline, CDR1 is MGHDK and CDR2 SYGVNS. V lost 6 bases and J lost 7, with 9 bases in between. The CDR3 is 11 amino acids. The CDR3 nucleotides read TGTGCCAGCAGGGTCAAAGATGAAGCTTTCTTT. Translation gives CASRVKDEAFF.

The chain employs TRBV14 and TRBJ2-4; 8 bases agree with TRBD1. J gave up 6 bases and V 8 bases, and 6 bases lay outside the gene matches. The CDR3 runs 13 residues. Looked up from germline, CDR1 is SGHDN and CDR2 is FVKESK. The CDR3 loop is CASGPGGGNIQYF. CDR3 nucleotides: TGTGCCAGCGGCCCAGGGGGCGGAAACATTCAGTACTTC.

This chain joins TRBV13 and TRBJ2-1; unclear D gene. Germline lookup yields CDR1 PRHDT and CDR2 FYEKMQ (reference sequence). The CDR3 has 13 amino acids. Trimming removed 4 bases at V and 4 bases at J, with 8 bases between. The CDR3 nucleotides are TGTGCCAGCAGCTCCAGCGTATACAATGAGCAGTTCTTC. This sequence encodes CASSSSVYNEQFF.

This clone was seen more than once but under ten times. The chain carries TRBV2 and TRBJ2-7; TRBD2 matches 7 bases. Germline V gene data show CDR1 as SNHLY and CDR2 as FYNNEI. CDR3 length equals 13 residues. This CDR3 reads CAVGASGAYEQYF. The CDR3 region has the DNA TGTGCGGTAGGGGCTAGCGGAGCCTACGAGCAGTACTTC.

V gene TRBV11-3 combines with J gene TRBJ2-6; TRBD2 might be the D (5 bases). Germline-derived CDR1 and CDR2 are SGHNT and YENEEA. This CDR3 is 15 amino acids long. Trimming removed 4 bases at V and 0 bases at J, with 7 bases between. CDR3 loop: CASSSRDSGANVLTF. The CDR3 coding sequence is TGTGCCAGCAGCTCCCGGGACTCTGGGGCCAACGTCCTGACTTTC.

Only one count was recorded for this clone. This chain joins TRBV7-8 and TRBJ2-1; tentative D call: TRBD2 (6 bases). The germline CDR1 and CDR2 sequences are SGHVS and FQNEAQ. The CDR3 loop spans 16 amino acids. V lost 5 bases to trimming and J lost 1 base, with 15 bases between them. CDR3 sequence (DNA): TGTGCCAGCAGCAGCCCCTGGCGGGGTTCCTACAATGAGCAGTTCTTC. Translating gives CASSSPWRGSYNEQFF. The full variable domain, with the rest looked up from reference TRBV7-8 and TRBJ2-1, is GAGVSQSPRYKVAKRGQDVALRCDPISGHVSLFWYQQALGQGPEFLTYFQNEAQLDKSGLPSDRFFAERPEGSVSTLKIQRTQQEDSAVYLCASSSPWRGSYNEQFFGPGTRLTVL.

The chain has TRBV28 and TRBJ2-2; tentative D call: TRBD1 (5 bases). Per the germline V gene, CDR1 is MDHEN and CDR2 is SYDVKM. The CDR3 has 16 amino acids. V shed 3 bases and J shed 0 bases, with 11 bases lying between them. The CDR3 reads CASSFYDSANTGELFF. CDR3 coding DNA: TGTGCCAGCAGTTTCTATGACAGCGCGAACACCGGGGAGCTGTTTTTT.

This chain connects TRBV30 to TRBJ2-3; D might be TRBD2 (6 bases). The CDR3 sequence is 17 residues long. Germline lookup yields CDR1 GTSNPN and CDR2 SVGIG (reference sequence). V gave up 3 bases and J gave up 1 base, with 20 bases separating them. The CDR3 is CAWSPGIRGSRTDTQYF. Here the CDR3 DNA reads TGTGCCTGGAGCCCGGGAATACGGGGGTCCCGCACAGATACGCAGTATTTT.

This chain uses TRBV19 with TRBJ2-2; D is perhaps TRBD1 or TRBD2 (5 bases each). Germline V gene lookup returns CDR1 LNHDA and CDR2 SQIVND (reference sequence). V dropped 3 bases and J dropped 5 bases, with 13 bases sitting between them. This CDR3 is 15 amino acids long. CDR3 nucleotides: TGTGCCAGTAGTATCCTAGGGACGACAACCGGGGAGCTGTTTTTT. It encodes CASSILGTTTGELFF.

Concerning this clone itself: Other nucleotide sequences in the sample specify the same CDR3. The chain recombines TRBV4-3 with TRBJ2-7; unclear D gene. Trimming took 0 bases from V and 2 from J, leaving 8 bases between them. CDR1 is LGHNA and CDR2 is YSLEER in the germline V gene. CDR3 length: 14 amino acids. CDR3 in amino acids: CASSQEGGTYEQYF. The CDR3 DNA reads TGCGCCAGCAGCCAAGAGGGTGGAACCTACGAGCAGTACTTC.

This chain uses TRBV27 with TRBJ1-2, with 8 nucleotides matching TRBD1. After removal of 8 bases from V and 4 bases from J, the junction contained 12 bases not matched to a gene. Germline CDR1 and CDR2: MNHEY and SMNVEV (reference sequence). The CDR3 runs to 15 residues. In nucleotides, the CDR3 is TGTGCCAGCGGCGCGCAGGGGGCGTGGGTCTATGGCTACACCTTC. Translated: CASGAQGAWVYGYTF.

This clone appeared a single time. The chain joins TRBV5-5 to TRBJ1-4, with D perhaps matching TRBD1 (5 bases). This CDR3 is built from 15 residues. Trimming stripped 0 bases from V and 4 bases from J, with 10 bases between. Germline V CDR1 and CDR2: SGHKS, YYEKEE (reference sequence). The CDR3 protein is CASSLVGAGNEKLFF. CDR3 sequence (DNA): TGTGCCAGCAGCTTGGTTGGGGCGGGTAATGAAAAACTGTTTTTT. The full variable domain, its missing parts supplied by reference TRBV5-5 and TRBJ1-4, is DAGVTQSPTHLIKTRGQQVTLRCSPISGHKSVSWYQQVLGQGPQFIFQYYEKEERGRGNFPDRFSARQFPNYSSELNVNALLLGDSALYLCASSLVGAGNEKLFFGSGTQLSVL.

V usage is TRBV10-3 and J usage is TRBJ2-7; D may match TRBD1 or TRBD2 (5 bases each). The CDR3 loop spans 16 amino acids. Trimming shortened V by 3 bases and J by 2 bases, and 17 bases separated the two germline ends. Germline V gene data show CDR1 as ENHRY and CDR2 as SYGVKD. CDR3 sequence reads: CAISDPGAGGPYEQYF. The CDR3 DNA follows: TGTGCCATCAGTGATCCTGGGGCCGGAGGTCCCTACGAGCAGTACTTC.

Concerning this clone itself: At the DNA level, this CDR3 is encoded by other sequences in the same sample as well. The chain recombines TRBV7-8 with TRBJ1-1, with D unresolved. The CDR3 contains 14 residues. V was pared by 1 base and J by 4 bases, with 10 bases between. Per the germline V gene, CDR1 is SGHVS and CDR2 is FQNEAQ. The CDR3 DNA sequence: TGTGCCAGCAGCTTAGTATCGGGCGGCACTGAAGCTTTCTTT. Amino acids: CASSLVSGGTEAFF.

CDR3 nucleotide sequence: TGTGCCAGCAGCTTACAGGTGCTAGCGGAAATGGCAGATACGCAGTATTTT. It translates to CASSLQVLAEMADTQYF. The chain combines TRBV7-2 with TRBJ2-3, with TRBD2 matching over 7 bases. The V gene end was trimmed by 2 bases and the J gene end by 4 bases; junction bases not matched to a gene: 12. This CDR3 has 17 residues. Germline lookup yields CDR1 SGHTA and CDR2 FQGNSA.

In the case of this clone: The sample carries other DNA sequences with the same CDR3. The V gene is TRBV27, the J gene TRBJ2-7; TRBD2 is a possible D gene (7 bases). Trimming removed 3 bases from V and 4 bases from J, with 10 bases in between. Germline lookup yields CDR1 MNHEY and CDR2 SMNVEV (reference sequence). The length of the CDR3 is 13 residues. The chain's CDR3 is CASSFGGRYEQYF. The CDR3 DNA reads TGTGCCAGCAGTTTCGGGGGGCGTTACGAGCAGTACTTC.

The chain joins TRBV14 to TRBJ2-7, with D unresolved. The CDR3 runs to 15 residues. With 0 bases removed from V and 6 bases from J, the gap between germline ends came to 15 bases. Germline CDR1 and CDR2: SGHDN and FVKESK. CDR3 in amino acids: CASSQDLIVLGEQYF. In DNA, the CDR3 is TGTGCCAGCAGCCAAGATCTTATCGTTTTGGGCGAGCAGTACTTC.

The genes are TRBV9 and TRBJ1-3; possible D gene TRBD1, 6 bases. Germline CDR1 and CDR2: SGDLS and YYNGEE. The germline V and J ends were trimmed by 5 bases and 0 bases, with 12 bases remaining between them. The CDR3 sequence is 15 residues long. The CDR3 nucleotides are TGTGCCAGCAGTCCTGACAGGCCCTCTGGAAACACCATATATTTT. This codes for CASSPDRPSGNTIYF.

J is TRBJ2-7 and V is TRBV15; D might be TRBD1 (6 bases). Germline CDR1 reads LNHNV; CDR2 reads YYDKDF (reference sequence). The CDR3 is 14 residues long. Trimming removed 5 bases from V and 3 bases from J, with 14 bases in between. The CDR3 sequence is CATSPGQGYYEQYF. The CDR3 DNA reads as TGTGCCACCAGCCCTGGCCAGGGGTACTACGAGCAGTACTTC.

The chain carries TRBV28 and TRBJ1-3; D is undetermined. The CDR3 runs to 14 residues. Trimming took 5 bases from V and 0 from J, leaving 8 bases between them. Germline-derived CDR1 and CDR2 are MDHEN and SYDVKM. The CDR3 here is CASSPLHSGNTIYF. Written as DNA, the CDR3 is TGTGCCAGCAGTCCCCTCCACTCTGGAAACACCATATATTTT. The full variable domain, in which reference TRBV28 and TRBJ1-3 provide the parts outside the CDR3, is DVKVTQSSRYLVKRTGEKVFLECVQDMDHENMFWYRQDPGLGLRLIYFSYDVKMKEKGDIPEGYSVSREKKERFSLILESASTNQTSMYLCASSPLHSGNTIYFGEGSWLTVV.

This rearrangement joins TRBV27 to TRBJ2-5; a weak D match, TRBD2 (6 bases). This CDR3 is built from 18 residues. From germline, CDR1 is MNHEY and CDR2 SMNVEV (reference sequence). V was pared by 5 bases and J by 1 base, with 23 bases between. The CDR3 spells CASSLLSLRGAGQETQYF. DNA of the CDR3: TGTGCCAGCAGTCTACTCTCCCTTCGGGGAGCGGGCCAAGAGACCCAGTACTTC.

This clone was detected only a few times. This chain uses TRBV2 with TRBJ2-1; D unresolved. Germline loops: CDR1 SNHLY, CDR2 FYNNEI. The CDR3 runs 13 residues. V lost 6 bases and J lost 5, with 11 bases in between. The CDR3 sequence is CASRGLAHNEQFF. DNA of the CDR3: TGTGCCAGCAGGGGGTTAGCCCACAATGAGCAGTTCTTC.

For the CDR3, the DNA is TGTGCCAGCAGCTTAAGACTCGGGACAGAGGAACACCGGGTGTACTTC. Residues: CASSLRLGTEEHRVYF. The V gene is TRBV7-9, the J gene TRBJ2-4; TRBD1 matches at 7 bases. With 2 bases clipped from V and 15 bases from J, the junction kept 19 bases outside the gene matches. Germline V gene lookup returns CDR1 SEHNR and CDR2 FQNEAQ (reference sequence). The CDR3 runs 16 residues.

This chain connects TRBV7-9 to TRBJ2-7; perhaps TRBD2 as D (7 bases). Trimming cost V 3 bases and J 3 bases, with 18 bases left between them. The CDR3 consists of 16 residues. Germline values: CDR1 SEHNR, CDR2 FQNEAQ (reference sequence). The CDR3 spells CASSLSGGGSVYEQYF. In DNA, the CDR3 is TGTGCCAGCAGCTTGTCGGGGGGCGGGAGCGTCTACGAGCAGTACTTC.

The rearrangement joins TRBV6-5 to TRBJ2-2; D assignment may be TRBD1 or TRBD2 (6 bases each). Trimming left V 1 base short and J 5 bases short, with 11 bases between. Looked up from germline, CDR1 is MNHEY and CDR2 is SVGAGI. The CDR3 sequence is 15 residues long. CDR3 sequence: CASSYYRAGTGELFF. In DNA form, the CDR3 reads TGTGCCAGCAGTTACTACAGGGCGGGGACCGGGGAGCTGTTTTTT.

J is TRBJ2-1 and V is TRBV7-6, with 11 positions matching TRBD2. Germline V gene data show CDR1 as SGHVS and CDR2 as FNYEAQ. This CDR3 region has 15 residues. The ends lost 5 bases at V and 10 bases at J; junction bases unmatched: 10. The CDR3 DNA reads as TGTGCCAGCAGCCCGGGACTAGCGGACAGGAGGGAGCAGTTCTTC. As protein: CASSPGLADRREQFF. The variable domain in full, completed from reference TRBV7-6 and TRBJ2-1, reads GAGVSQSPRYKVTKRGQDVALRCDPISGHVSLYWYRQALGQGPEFLTYFNYEAQQDKSGLPNDRFSAERPEGSISTLTIQRTEQRDSAMYRCASSPGLADRREQFFGPGTRLTVL.

The chain has TRBV2 and TRBJ1-1, with D possibly being TRBD1 (6 bases). Trimming took 4 bases from V and 2 from J, leaving 14 bases between them. The CDR3 spans 15 residues. CDR1 is SNHLY, CDR2 FYNNEI, per germline. The CDR3, as DNA: TGTGCCAGCAGTGTTCACAGGGATATTAACACTGAAGCTTTCTTT. Translated: CASSVHRDINTEAFF.